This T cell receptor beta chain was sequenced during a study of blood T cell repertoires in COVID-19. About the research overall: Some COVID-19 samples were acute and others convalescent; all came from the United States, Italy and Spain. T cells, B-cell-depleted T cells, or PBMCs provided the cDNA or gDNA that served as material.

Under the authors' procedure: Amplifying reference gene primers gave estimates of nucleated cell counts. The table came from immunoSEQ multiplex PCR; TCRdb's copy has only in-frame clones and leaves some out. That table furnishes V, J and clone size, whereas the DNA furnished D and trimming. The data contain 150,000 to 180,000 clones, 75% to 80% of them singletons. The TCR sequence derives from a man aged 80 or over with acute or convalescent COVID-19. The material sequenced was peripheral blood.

The CDR3 DNA sequence: TGTGCCAGCAGCCCTGCGGCCGGGGGGCGGGGAGAGCAGTACTTC. Its translation is CASSPAAGGRGEQYF. The rearrangement uses TRBV27 and TRBJ2-7; D might be TRBD2 (7 bases). V was shortened by 6 bases and J by 7 bases, with 22 bases between the two germline ends. Per germline, CDR1 MNHEY and CDR2 SMNVEV (reference sequence). The CDR3 runs 15 residues.